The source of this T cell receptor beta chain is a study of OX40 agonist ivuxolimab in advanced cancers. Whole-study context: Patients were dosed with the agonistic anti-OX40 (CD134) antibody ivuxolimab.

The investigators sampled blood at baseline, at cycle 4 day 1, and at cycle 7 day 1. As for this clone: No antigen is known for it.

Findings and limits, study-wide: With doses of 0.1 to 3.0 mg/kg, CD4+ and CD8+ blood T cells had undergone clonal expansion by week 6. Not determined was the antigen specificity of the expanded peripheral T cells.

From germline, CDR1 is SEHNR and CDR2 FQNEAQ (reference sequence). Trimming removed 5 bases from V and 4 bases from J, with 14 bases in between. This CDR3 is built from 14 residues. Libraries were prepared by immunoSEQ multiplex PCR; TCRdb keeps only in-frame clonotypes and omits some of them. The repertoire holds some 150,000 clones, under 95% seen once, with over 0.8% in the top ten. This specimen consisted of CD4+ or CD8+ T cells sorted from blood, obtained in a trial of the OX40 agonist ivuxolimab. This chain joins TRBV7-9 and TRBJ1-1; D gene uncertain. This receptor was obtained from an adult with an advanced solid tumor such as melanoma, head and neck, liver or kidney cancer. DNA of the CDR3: TGTGCCAGCAGCCCAACCTTGTTGGGCACTGAAGCTTTCTTT. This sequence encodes CASSPTLLGTEAFF.